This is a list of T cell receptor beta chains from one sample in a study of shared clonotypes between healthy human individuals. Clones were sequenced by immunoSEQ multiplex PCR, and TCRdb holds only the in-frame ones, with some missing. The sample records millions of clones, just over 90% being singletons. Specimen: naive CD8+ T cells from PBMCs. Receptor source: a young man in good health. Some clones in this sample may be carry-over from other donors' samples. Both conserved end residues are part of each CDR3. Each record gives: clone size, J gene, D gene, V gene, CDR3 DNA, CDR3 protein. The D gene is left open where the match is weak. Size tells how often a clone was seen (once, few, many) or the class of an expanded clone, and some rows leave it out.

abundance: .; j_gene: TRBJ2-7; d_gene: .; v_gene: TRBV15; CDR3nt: TGTGCCACCAGCAGACGGTTAGTCGTGGAGCAGTACTTC; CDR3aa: CATSRRLVVEQYF
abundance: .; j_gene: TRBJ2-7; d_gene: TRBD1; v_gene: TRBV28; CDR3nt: TGTGCCAGCAGGTACAGGGGCTACGAGCAGTACTTC; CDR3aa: CASRYRGYEQYF
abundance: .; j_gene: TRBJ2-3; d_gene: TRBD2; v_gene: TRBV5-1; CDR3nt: TGCGCCAGCAGCTTGGAACGGTTAGCGGGAGACACAGATACGCAGTATTTT; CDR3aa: CASSLERLAGDTDTQYF
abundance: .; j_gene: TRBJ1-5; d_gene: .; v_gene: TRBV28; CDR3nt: TGTGCCAGCAGTTTTCTCCCCAATCAGCCCCAGCATTTT; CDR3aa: CASSFLPNQPQHF
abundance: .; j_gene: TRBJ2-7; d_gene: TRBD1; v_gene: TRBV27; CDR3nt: TGTGCCAGCATCTCGACAGGGAAAACCTACGAGCAGTACTTC; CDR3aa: CASISTGKTYEQYF
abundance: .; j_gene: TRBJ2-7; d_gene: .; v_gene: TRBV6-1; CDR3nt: TGTGCCAGCAGTGAAGCTTGGCGGATGCCCTCCTACGAGCAGTACTTC; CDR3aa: CASSEAWRMPSYEQYF
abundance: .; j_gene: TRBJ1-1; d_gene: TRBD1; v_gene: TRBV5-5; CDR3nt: TGTGCCAGCAGCCCTCGGACAGGGCAGAGAGCTTTCTTT; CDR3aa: CASSPRTGQRAFF
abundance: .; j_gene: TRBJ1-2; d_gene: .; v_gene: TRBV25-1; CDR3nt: TGTGCCAGCAGTGATTGGGACGCTCCCCATCAGTATGGCTACACCTTC; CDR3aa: CASSDWDAPHQYGYTF
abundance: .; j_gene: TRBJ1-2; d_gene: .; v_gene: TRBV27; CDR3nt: TGTGCCAGCAGGCTAATTACCGGACAGAGGGATGGCTACACCTTC; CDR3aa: CASRLITGQRDGYTF
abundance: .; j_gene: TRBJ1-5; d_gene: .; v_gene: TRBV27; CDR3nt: TGTGCCAGCAGTTTAAAGGTGTGGGGCAATCAGCCCCAGCATTTT; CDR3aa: CASSLKVWGNQPQHF
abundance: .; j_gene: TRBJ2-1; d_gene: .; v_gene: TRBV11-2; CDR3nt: TGTGCCAGCAGCTCCGCCCTGGGTCATGAGCAGTTCTTC; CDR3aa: CASSSALGHEQFF
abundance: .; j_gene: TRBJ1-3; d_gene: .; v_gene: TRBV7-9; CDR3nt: TGTGCCAGCAGTTCGAGGGGCAACTCTGGAAACACCATATATTTT; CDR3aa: CASSSRGNSGNTIYF
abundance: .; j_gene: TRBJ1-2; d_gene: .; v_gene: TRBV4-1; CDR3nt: TGCGCCAGCAGCCAAGTAGGGCAGATTAACTATGGCTACACCTTC; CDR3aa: CASSQVGQINYGYTF
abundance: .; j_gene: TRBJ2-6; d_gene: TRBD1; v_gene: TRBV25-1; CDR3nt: TGTGCCAGCAGCGGGCAGGGGGCGGTGGATGGGGCCAACGTCCTGACTTTC; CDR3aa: CASSGQGAVDGANVLTF
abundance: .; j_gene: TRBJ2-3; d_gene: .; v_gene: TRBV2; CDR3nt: TGTGCCAGCAGCTACGGGACATCTAGCACAGATACGCAGTATTTT; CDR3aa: CASSYGTSSTDTQYF
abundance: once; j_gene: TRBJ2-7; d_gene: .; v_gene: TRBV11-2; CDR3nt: TGTGCCAGCAGGAAACAGGGTGGTGAGCAGTACTTC; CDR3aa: CASRKQGGEQYF
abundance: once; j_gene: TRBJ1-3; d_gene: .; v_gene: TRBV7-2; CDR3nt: TGTGCCAGCAGCTTATTTGAAAACACCATATATTTT; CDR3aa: CASSLFENTIYF
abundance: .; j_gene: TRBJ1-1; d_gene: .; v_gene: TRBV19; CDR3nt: TGTGCCAGTAGTATAGGTTGGGCAGAAGCTTTCTTT; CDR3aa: CASSIGWAEAFF
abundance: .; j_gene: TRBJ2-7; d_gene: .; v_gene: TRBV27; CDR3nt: TGTGCCAGCAGTACCCGTGACGGTCCCTACGAGCAGTACTTC; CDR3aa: CASSTRDGPYEQYF
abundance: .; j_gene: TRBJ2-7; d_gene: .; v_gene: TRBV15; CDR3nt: TGTGCCACCAGCACCACCCACAGGTTCGCCGGCGAGCAGTACTTC; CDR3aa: CATSTTHRFAGEQYF
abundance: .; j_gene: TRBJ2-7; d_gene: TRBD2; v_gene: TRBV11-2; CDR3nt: TGTGCCAGCAGCTTTGGGACTAGCGAATACGAGCAGTACTTC; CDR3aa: CASSFGTSEYEQYF
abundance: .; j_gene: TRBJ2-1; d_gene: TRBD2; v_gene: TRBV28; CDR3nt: TGTGCCAGCAGGCAAGCGGGAGGTTGGGAGCAGTTCTTC; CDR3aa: CASRQAGGWEQFF
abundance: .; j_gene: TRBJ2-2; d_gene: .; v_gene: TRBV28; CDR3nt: TGTGCCAGCAGTTTCTCGGGGAACACCGGGGAGCTGTTTTTT; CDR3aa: CASSFSGNTGELFF
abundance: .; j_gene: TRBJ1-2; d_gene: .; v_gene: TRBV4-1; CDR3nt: TGCGCCAGCAGCCCTATCGGAGGCTATGGCTACACCTTC; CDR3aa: CASSPIGGYGYTF
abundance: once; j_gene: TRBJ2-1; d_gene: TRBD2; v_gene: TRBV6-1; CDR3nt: TGTGCCAGCAGGGGGGGGACGGGCGCTCAGTTCTTC; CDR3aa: CASRGGTGAQFF
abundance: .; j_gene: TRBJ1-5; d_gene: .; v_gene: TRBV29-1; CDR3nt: TGCAGCGTTGAACAGGGCGGGTCCCAGCATTTT; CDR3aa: CSVEQGGSQHF
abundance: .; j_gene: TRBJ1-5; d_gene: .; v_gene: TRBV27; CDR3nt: TGTGCCAGCAGAGGGCAGAGCAATCAGCCCCAGCATTTT; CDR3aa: CASRGQSNQPQHF
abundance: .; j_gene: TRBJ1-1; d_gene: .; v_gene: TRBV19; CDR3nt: TGTGCCAGTAGTACGCGGGCGGGGATGAACACTGAAGCTTTCTTT; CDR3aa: CASSTRAGMNTEAFF
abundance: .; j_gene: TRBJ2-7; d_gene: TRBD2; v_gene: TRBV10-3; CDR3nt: TGTGCCATCAGTGAGTCGTCGGGAGGGGGCTACGAGCAGTACTTC; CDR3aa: CAISESSGGGYEQYF
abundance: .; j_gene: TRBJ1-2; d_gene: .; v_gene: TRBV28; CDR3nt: TGTGCCAGCAGCCCAAGGGCCAGCTCCAGCTATGGCTACACCTTC; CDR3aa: CASSPRASSSYGYTF
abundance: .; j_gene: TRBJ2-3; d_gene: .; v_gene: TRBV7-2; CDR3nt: TGTGCCAGCAGCTTAGGGTTGTTGGGCGGGGGCCTCGATACGCAGTATTTT; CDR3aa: CASSLGLLGGGLDTQYF
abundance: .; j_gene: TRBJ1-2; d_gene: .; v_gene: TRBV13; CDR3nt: TGTGCCAGCAGCTTAGTAGGAAGGGAGAATGGCTACACCTTC; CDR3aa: CASSLVGRENGYTF
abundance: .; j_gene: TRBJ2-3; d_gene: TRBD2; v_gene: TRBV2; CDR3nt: TGTGCCAGCAGTGTAGGCAGGGTGTGGCCACTAGCGGCCACAGATACGCAGTATTTT; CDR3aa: CASSVGRVWPLAATDTQYF
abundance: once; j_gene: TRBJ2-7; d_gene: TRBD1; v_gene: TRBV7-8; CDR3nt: TGTGCCAGCAGCTTAGCGGCCAGGGGGCATAGCGAGCAGTACTTC; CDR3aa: CASSLAARGHSEQYF
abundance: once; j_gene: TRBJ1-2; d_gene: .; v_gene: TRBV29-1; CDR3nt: TGCAGCGTTGTCGACGGTTCTAACTATGGCTACACCTTC; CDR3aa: CSVVDGSNYGYTF
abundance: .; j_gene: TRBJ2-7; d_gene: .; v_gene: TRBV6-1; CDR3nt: TGTGCCAGCAGGGCGAGGGCCGTCGGCTACGAGCAGTACTTC; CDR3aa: CASRARAVGYEQYF
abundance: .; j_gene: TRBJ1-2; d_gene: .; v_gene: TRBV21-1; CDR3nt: TGTGCCAGCAGCAAAAGGCCCTATGGCTACACCTTC; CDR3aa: CASSKRPYGYTF
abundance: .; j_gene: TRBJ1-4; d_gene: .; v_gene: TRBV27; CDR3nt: TGTGCCAGCAGTTTTACGCCAGGGGTAAAACTGTTTTTT; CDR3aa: CASSFTPGVKLFF
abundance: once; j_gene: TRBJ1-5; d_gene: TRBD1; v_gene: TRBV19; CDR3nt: TGTGCCAGTAGTATTACAGGGGAAAGGGGGCAGCCCCAGCATTTT; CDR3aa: CASSITGERGQPQHF
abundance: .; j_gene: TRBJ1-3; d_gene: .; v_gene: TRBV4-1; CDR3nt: TGCGCCAGCAGCCACGGGACACCTGGAAACACCATATATTTT; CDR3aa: CASSHGTPGNTIYF
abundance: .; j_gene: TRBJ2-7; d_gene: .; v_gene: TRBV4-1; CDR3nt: TGCGCCAGCAGCCAAGAGTCGAGCTCCTACGAGCAGTACTTC; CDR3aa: CASSQESSSYEQYF
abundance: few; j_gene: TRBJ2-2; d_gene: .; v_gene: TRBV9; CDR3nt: TGTGCCAGCAGCGTAGGAAACACCGGGGAGCTGTTTTTT; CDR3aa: CASSVGNTGELFF
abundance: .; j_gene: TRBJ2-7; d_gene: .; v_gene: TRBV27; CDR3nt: TGTGCCAGTTGGAGAAGGGTGAACCCCTACGAGCAGTACTTC; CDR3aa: CASWRRVNPYEQYF
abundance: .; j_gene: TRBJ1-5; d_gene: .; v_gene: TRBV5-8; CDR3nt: TGTGCCAGCAGCTTGGCCTCCAGAGCAGGGGGCAATCAGCCCCAGCATTTT; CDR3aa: CASSLASRAGGNQPQHF
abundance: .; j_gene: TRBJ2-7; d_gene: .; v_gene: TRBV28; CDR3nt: TGTGCCAGCAGTTTACCCGGGCAGGCACCCTACGAGCAGTACTTC; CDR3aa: CASSLPGQAPYEQYF
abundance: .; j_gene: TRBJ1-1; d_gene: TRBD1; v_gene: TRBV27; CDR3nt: TGTGCCAGCAGTTTATCGATGGGGACAGGGGGCACTGAAGCTTTCTTT; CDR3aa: CASSLSMGTGGTEAFF
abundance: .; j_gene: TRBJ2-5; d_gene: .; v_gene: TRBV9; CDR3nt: TGTGCCAGCAGCGTAGGTGACGAGACCCAGTACTTC; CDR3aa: CASSVGDETQYF
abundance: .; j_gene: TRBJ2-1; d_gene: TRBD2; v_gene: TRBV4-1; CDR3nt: TGCGCCAGCAGCCAAGAGGCCGGGGGGATCCCCCACAATGAGCAGTTCTTC; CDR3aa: CASSQEAGGIPHNEQFF
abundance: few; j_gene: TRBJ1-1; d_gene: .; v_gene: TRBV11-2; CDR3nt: TGTGCCAGCAGCTTAAAAAGAGAAGCTTTCTTT; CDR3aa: CASSLKREAFF
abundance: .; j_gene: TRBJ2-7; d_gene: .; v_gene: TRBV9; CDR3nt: TGTGCCAGCAGCGTAGGATGGGGGGTCTCCTACGAGCAGTACTTC; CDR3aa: CASSVGWGVSYEQYF
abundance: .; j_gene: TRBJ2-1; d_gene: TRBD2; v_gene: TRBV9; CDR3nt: TGTGCCAGCAGCGTAGGGGCGGGAGTTGTGGATGAGCAGTTCTTC; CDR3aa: CASSVGAGVVDEQFF
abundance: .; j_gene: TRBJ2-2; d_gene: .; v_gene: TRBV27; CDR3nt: TGTGCCAGCAGCCGGACCCGGATGACAGGGAACACCGGGGAGCTGTTTTTT; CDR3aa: CASSRTRMTGNTGELFF
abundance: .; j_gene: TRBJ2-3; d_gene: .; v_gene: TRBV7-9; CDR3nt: TGTGCCAGCAGCTTGGCAGATACGCAGTATTTT; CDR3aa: CASSLADTQYF